This T cell receptor beta chain was found in a study of T cell repertoires in cytomegalovirus infection. Study background: From public TCR beta signatures came an indication of both CMV infection and matching HLA type.

Points from the study as a whole: Predominance within the ex vivo response was attributable to HLA-C-restricted CMV-specific TCR beta clonotypes. Based on cumulative public TCR beta family frequency, carriers of CMV plus the relevant HLA were identified.

This clonotype showed up many times. As yet, its antigen is unknown. CDR1 and CDR2 (germline): SGHKS, YYEKEE (reference sequence). The CDR3 covers 19 residues. V lost 1 base and J 3 bases, leaving 26 bases between the germline ends. In TCRdb, the reads were re-called with MiXCR into one record per CDR3 protein. Among about 140,000 distinct CDR3 sequences listed, about 6% were seen once. V gene TRBV5-5 combines with J gene TRBJ2-7; the D gene is possibly TRBD1 (5 bases). This TCR came from a human donor in good health (CMV status not recorded). Some clones in this sample may be carry-over from other donors' samples. Specimen: PBMCs. The CDR3 protein is CASSLPRQGPLALIYEQYF. DNA for the CDR3: TGTGCCAGCAGCTTGCCCCGCCAGGGCCCTCTGGCCTTAATCTACGAGCAGTACTTC.